The next 20 T cell receptor beta chains were all read from a single sample in a study of T cells in Graves' hyperthyroidism and ophthalmopathy. The investigators amplified TCR beta CDR3 regions from RNA transcripts. The HTBI primer set served for first-round RT-PCR of the TCR CDR3. Using its own MiXCR run on the multiplex PCR reads, TCRdb lists one record per CDR3 protein. This table has about 610,000 distinct CDR3 sequences, roughly 14% appearing once. The source material was blood. The receptors were sampled from a woman in her thirties or forties with Graves' ophthalmopathy.

In DNA form, the CDR3 reads TGTGCCAGCAGCTTTCGAGGGTTGGCCGAGCAGTACTTC. Translating gives CASSFRGLAEQYF. This sequence joins TRBV7-2 and TRBJ2-7, with D tentatively TRBD2 (5 bases). V lost 3 bases and J 6 bases, leaving 12 bases between the germline ends. In germline, CDR1 is SGHTA, CDR2 FQGNSA. CDR3 size: 13 residues.

This clonotype appeared many times. The chain carries TRBV6-2 or TRBV6-3 and TRBJ2-1; TRBD2 aligns across 7 bases. Germline V CDR1 and CDR2: MNHEY, SVGEGT. Unmatched junction bases numbered 0, after V lost 5 bases and J lost 2 bases. The CDR3 covers 13 residues. The CDR3 DNA follows: TGTGCCAGCAGTCGGGAGGCCTACAATGAGCAGTTCTTC. Encoded protein: CASSREAYNEQFF.

This clonotype was seen repeatedly, ten times or more. The V and J genes are TRBV20-1 and TRBJ2-2, with 10 bases fitting TRBD2. This CDR3 spans 17 amino acids. CDR1 and CDR2 from the germline V gene are DFQATT and SNEGSKA (reference sequence). V gave up 0 bases and J gave up 0 bases; unmatched junction bases: 4. The CDR3 reads CSAREGLAGANTGELFF. The CDR3 DNA sequence: TGCAGTGCTAGAGAAGGGCTAGCGGGGGCGAACACCGGGGAGCTGTTTTTT.

Ten or more counts support this clonotype. V gene TRBV12-3 or TRBV12-4 combines with J gene TRBJ2-5, with D maybe TRBD2 (6 bases). The CDR3 contains 15 residues. V was trimmed by 6 bases and J by 5 bases, leaving 19 bases between them. The CDR3 coding sequence is TGTGCCAGCAGCCTGCCGCCGGGAGAGGGGGAGACCCAGTACTTC. Residues: CASSLPPGEGETQYF.

This clonotype has a handful of counts. The chain is built from TRBV27 and TRBJ2-3; D tentatively fits TRBD1 or TRBD2 (5 bases each). V lost 5 bases to trimming and J lost 5 bases, with 11 bases between them. Germline V gives CDR1 MNHEY, CDR2 SMNVEV (reference sequence). CDR3 length: 13 residues. The CDR3 coding sequence is TGTGCCAGCAGTAGGGGTGGGGGAGATACGCAGTATTTT. It yields the protein CASSRGGGDTQYF.

This clonotype was seen many times. V gene TRBV12-3 or TRBV12-4 combines with J gene TRBJ1-2; possibly TRBD1 for D (6 bases). The CDR3 totals 15 residues. Trimming took 6 bases from V and 0 from J, leaving 14 bases between them. CDR3 residues: CASRSQGAANYGYTF. For the CDR3, the DNA is TGTGCCAGCAGGTCACAGGGTGCAGCTAACTATGGCTACACCTTC.

This clonotype was counted a few times. CDR3 coding DNA: TGCAGCGTTGTGAAGGGGAACACCGGGGAGCTGTTTTTT. The encoded protein is CSVVKGNTGELFF. The chain couples TRBV29-1 to TRBJ2-2; D gene uncertain. CDR3 length: 13 residues. Germline-derived CDR1 and CDR2 are SQVTM and ANQGSEA. Trimming took 4 bases from V and 1 from J, leaving 7 bases between them.

This clonotype came up many times. The V gene is TRBV7-2, the J gene TRBJ2-5; the D is unclear. CDR3 length equals 14 residues. The ends were cut back, 0 bases at V and 0 bases at J, with 5 bases in the middle. Germline values: CDR1 SGHTA, CDR2 FQGNSA. The DNA of the CDR3 is TGTGCCAGCAGCTTAGCGGACCACCAAGAGACCCAGTACTTC. As protein: CASSLADHQETQYF.

Ten or more counts support this clonotype. The chain uses TRBV5-1 and TRBJ2-7; D might be TRBD2 (6 bases). The CDR3 loop spans 13 amino acids. Germline V gene data show CDR1 as SGHRS and CDR2 as YFSETQ. Trimming cost V 2 bases and J 3 bases, with 9 bases left between them. CDR3 protein: CASSFQEGYEQYF. The CDR3 DNA is TGCGCCAGCAGCTTTCAGGAGGGCTACGAGCAGTACTTC.

This chain uses TRBV27 with TRBJ2-2; TRBD1 agrees at 9 bases. The V segment lost 2 bases and the J segment 7 bases; nucleotides outside the gene matches: 11. CDR1 and CDR2 from the germline V gene are MNHEY and SMNVEV (reference sequence). The CDR3 extends over 17 amino acids. CDR3 region: CASSLGTGRSKVGELFF. CDR3 sequence (DNA): TGTGCCAGCAGTTTAGGGACAGGGAGAAGCAAGGTCGGGGAGCTGTTTTTT.

This clonotype appeared many times. V and J are TRBV27 and TRBJ1-2, with D possibly being TRBD1 (6 bases). The germline V and J ends were trimmed by 4 bases and 5 bases, with 20 bases remaining between them. The germline V gene has CDR1 MNHEY and CDR2 SMNVEV (reference sequence). This CDR3 contains 16 residues. CDR3 protein: CASSYHGQPESYGYTF. CDR3 nucleotide sequence: TGTGCCAGCAGTTACCACGGACAGCCGGAATCTTATGGCTACACCTTC.

This chain links TRBV5-8 with TRBJ2-5; 8 positions agree with TRBD1. CDR3 length equals 14 residues. The trim removed 1 base at V and 3 bases at J, leaving 2 bases unmatched. Germline loops: CDR1 SGHTS, CDR2 YDEGEE. CDR3 DNA: TGTGCCAGCAGCTTGAAGGACAGGGAAGAGACCCAGTACTTC. Translation: CASSLKDREETQYF.

This clonotype appeared many times. The chain links TRBV15 to TRBJ2-3; D not resolved. The CDR3 has 16 residues. V lost 1 base and J 0 bases, leaving 11 bases between the germline ends. Germline CDR1 is LNHNV and CDR2 is YYDKDF (reference sequence). CDR3 sequence (DNA): TGTGCCACCAGCAGAGGGTCCACACAAAGCACAGATACGCAGTATTTT. Protein: CATSRGSTQSTDTQYF.

The V call is TRBV10-3, the J call TRBJ2-7; TRBD2 aligns across 12 bases. The CDR3 has 14 residues. CDR1 and CDR2 (germline): ENHRY, SYGVKD. The ends lost 10 bases at V and 5 bases at J; junction bases unmatched: 9. The CDR3 bases are TGTGCCAGCACGACTAGCGGGAGCACCCACGAGCAGTACTTC. It translates to CASTTSGSTHEQYF.

The chain combines TRBV2 with TRBJ1-4; 9 bases map to TRBD1. Germline-derived CDR1 and CDR2 are SNHLY and FYNNEI. The CDR3 is 14 amino acids. The J segment lost 8 bases and the V segment lost 7 bases, leaving 8 bases of the junction unmatched. CDR3 sequence (DNA): TGTGCCAGCACTCGGGACAGGGATGGCGAAAAACTGTTTTTT. It encodes CASTRDRDGEKLFF.

This clonotype was found many times. J is TRBJ2-5 and V is TRBV4-2; TRBD2 aligns across 7 bases. In germline, CDR1 is LGHNA, CDR2 YNFKEQ. J lost 4 bases, V lost 0 bases, and 8 bases had no gene match. The CDR3 extends over 16 amino acids. CDR3 protein: CASSQDISGYRETQYF. The CDR3 region has the DNA TGTGCCAGCAGCCAAGATATTAGCGGGTACCGAGAGACCCAGTACTTC.

In its sample, this clonotype was seen many times. This chain joins TRBV12-3 or TRBV12-4 and TRBJ1-5; the match to TRBD1 covers 8 bases. The CDR3 length is 14 residues. Trimming cost V 5 bases and J 9 bases; bases outside gene matches: 9. The CDR3 reads CASSQTGGKAPQHF. DNA for the CDR3: TGTGCCAGCAGTCAAACAGGGGGGAAGGCGCCCCAGCATTTT.

This chain links TRBV6-2 or TRBV6-3 with TRBJ1-1; 9 nucleotides align to TRBD1. Germline V gene data show CDR1 as MNHEY and CDR2 as SVGEGT. The V and J ends lost 10 bases and 7 bases, in that order; junction bases with no gene match: 16. The length of the CDR3 is 15 residues. CDR3 region: CATRDRDSPGFEAFF. The CDR3 coding sequence is TGTGCCACCAGGGACAGGGACAGTCCCGGATTTGAAGCTTTCTTT.

This clonotype was counted many times. The chain is built from TRBV28 and TRBJ1-3; D remains ambiguous. The germline V gene encodes CDR1 MDHEN and CDR2 SYDVKM. Trimming shortened V by 5 bases and J by 4 bases, and 12 bases separated the two germline ends. CDR3 size: 14 residues. CDR3 coding DNA: TGTGCCAGCAGTGTAAATCCCAGCGGAAACACCATATATTTT. It encodes CASSVNPSGNTIYF. Combining the CDR3 with reference TRBV28 and TRBJ1-3 gives the whole variable domain DVKVTQSSRYLVKRTGEKVFLECVQDMDHENMFWYRQDPGLGLRLIYFSYDVKMKEKGDIPEGYSVSREKKERFSLILESASTNQTSMYLCASSVNPSGNTIYFGEGSWLTVV.

This clonotype was observed a few times. The chain has TRBV30 and TRBJ2-1; the D is unclear. Looked up from germline, CDR1 is GTSNPN and CDR2 is SVGIG (reference sequence). This CDR3 has 14 amino acids. With 2 bases removed from V and 7 bases from J, the gap between germline ends came to 15 bases. The CDR3 nucleotides read TGTGCCTGGAGTATGCTAGGGATACGGAATGAGCAGTTCTTC. Its protein product is CAWSMLGIRNEQFF.